This TCR beta chain was documented in a study of cytomegalovirus exposure and HLA in healthy donors. Primers: 60 Vbeta forward and 13 Jbeta reverse. The protocol was immunoSEQ multiplex PCR, while the TCRdb copy is restricted to in-frame clones and leaves out a portion. The sample records over 120,000 clones, about two thirds being singletons. This CDR3 is built from 13 residues. Germline V lookup: CDR1 SGHNT, CDR2 YYREEE (reference sequence). The V end lost 4 bases, the J end lost 1 base, and 8 bases lay between the germline ends. The clonotype originates from an older woman in good health and CMV-seropositive. The sample taken for sequencing was PBMCs. The chain couples TRBV5-4 to TRBJ1-2; D unclear. CDR3 in amino acids: CASSVDGNYGYTF. The CDR3 nucleotides are TGTGCCAGCAGCGTGGACGGTAACTATGGCTACACCTTC.